The following is a T cell receptor (beta chain) sequence with its context. The V end was cut by 5 bases, the J end by 6 bases, with 17 bases between. The germline V gene encodes CDR1 SGHRS and CDR2 YFSETQ. This CDR3 is 15 amino acids long. This sample is part of a study of blood T cell repertoires in COVID-19. Looking at the study overall: Samples representing acute and convalescent COVID-19 were sourced from the United States, Italy and Spain. T cells, B-cell-depleted T cells, or PBMCs supplied cDNA or gDNA.

Original data processing: It was from reference gene primer amplification that nucleated cell counts were estimated. Data came from immunoSEQ multiplex PCR; TCRdb stores just in-frame clones and leaves some out. Clonal size and the V and J genes are those of that table, whereas D and trimming came from the DNA. Counted here are fewer than 110,000 clones, almost 85% occurring once; the ten biggest clones make up 4.2%. This clonotype was obtained from a human donor in a cohort sampled during active COVID-19. Sequencing was carried out using peripheral blood. The chain joins TRBV5-1 to TRBJ1-4; a weak D match, TRBD1 (5 bases). The CDR3 sequence is CASSFQGLGDEKLFF. CDR3 in DNA: TGCGCCAGCAGTTTTCAGGGTTTAGGAGATGAAAAACTGTTTTTT.